This TCR beta chain was observed in a study of cytomegalovirus exposure and HLA in healthy donors. Remarks on this clone: What it recognizes is unknown.

PCR primers comprised 60 Vbeta and 13 Jbeta primers. Generated by immunoSEQ multiplex PCR, the TCRdb table keeps only in-frame clones and is missing some. The repertoire holds some 94,000 clones, with 65% to 85% as singletons. The V gene's germline CDR1 is SGHRS and CDR2 YFSETQ. The CDR3 totals 13 residues. V lost 6 bases, J lost 1 base, and 11 bases lay in between. Whole-study results and caveats: Clonal expansion, a later analysis showed, was greater in HLA-associated TCR beta chains than in equally common others. The likely origin of a cluster of highly shared sequence variants was a sequencing artifact. The study labeled 180 or so TCR beta chains cytomegalovirus-associated. An analysis done earlier found most TCR beta V segments productive about 87% or about 30% of the time.

The TCR originated in a man aged 40-49 years in good health and CMV-seronegative. This rearrangement joins TRBV5-1 to TRBJ2-7; D remains ambiguous. Input material: PBMCs. The CDR3 DNA sequence: TGCGCCAGCACCGCGGCGGTTTCCTACGAGCAGTACTTC. This gives the protein CASTAAVSYEQYF.